This TCR beta chain is drawn from a study of cytomegalovirus exposure and HLA in healthy donors. At sampling all donors were nominally healthy, likely with unrecorded immune exposures. Note on this clone: No antigen is known for it.

PCR primers comprised 60 Vbeta and 13 Jbeta primers. The method was immunoSEQ multiplex PCR; TCRdb's version includes in-frame clones alone and lacks a portion of them. The data show 100,000 to 150,000 clones, with over 65% seen just once and about 2% held by the top ten. Study outcomes and limitations: Association of a missense DCLRE1C variant with TCR beta V- and J-gene trimming was reported in a later analysis.

The CDR3 has 17 residues. Germline lookup yields CDR1 SGHNT and CDR2 YYREEE (reference sequence). V was clipped by 4 bases and J by 5 bases; unmatched bases: 15. The sequence derives from a man aged 50-60 years in good health and CMV-seronegative. Sequencing input: PBMCs. The rearrangement uses TRBV5-4 and TRBJ2-5; 9 bases are shared with TRBD1. The CDR3, as DNA: TGTGCCAGCAGCCCCATGCTCCCGGGACAGGGCCCCGAGACCCAGTACTTC. Translation gives CASSPMLPGQGPETQYF.